These 11 T cell receptor beta chains were sequenced from one sample in a study of OX40 agonist ivuxolimab in advanced cancers. The library came from the immunoSEQ multiplex PCR assay. In TCRdb, the immuneACCESS table is reduced to in-frame sequences with V and J assigned. These tables do not hold every clone; where another copy was compared, an unresolved V gene accounts for under half, and the others remain unexplained. The sample table records tens of thousands of clones; 83% of these occur just once. The ten largest clones add up to roughly 12% of the sample. Source: CD4+ or CD8+ T cells sorted from blood, taken in a trial of the OX40 agonist ivuxolimab. These receptors originate from an adult with an advanced solid tumor such as melanoma, head and neck, liver or kidney cancer.

The chain joins TRBV10-3 to TRBJ2-5; possibly TRBD1 for D (6 bases). Judging by the DNA end, TRBJ2-7 fits better; the J call may be wrong. Germline-derived CDR1 and CDR2 are ENHRY and SYGVKD. This CDR3 region has 14 residues. In DNA, the CDR3 is TGTGCCATCAGCGCAGGGGCGAGCTCCTACGAGCAGTACTTC. Encoded protein: CAISAGASSYEQYF.

The rearrangement joins TRBV9 to TRBJ2-3; D unclear. V lost 3 bases and J lost 0, with 11 bases in between. Germline CDR1 reads SGDLS; CDR2 reads YYNGEE. The CDR3 consists of 15 residues. The CDR3 DNA follows: TGTGCCAGCAGCGCCCAGGCAGGAAGCACAGATACGCAGTATTTT. Its protein product is CASSAQAGSTDTQYF.

This clone has only one observation. The rearrangement links TRBV27 to TRBJ2-7; 7 nucleotides agree with TRBD1. Germline assignment: CDR1 MNHEY and CDR2 SMNVEV (reference sequence). This CDR3 has 14 amino acids. J lost 1 base, V lost 10 bases, and 10 bases had no gene match. CDR3 in amino acids: CATQSTGVSYEQYF. DNA of the CDR3: TGTGCCACCCAGAGCACAGGGGTATCCTACGAGCAGTACTTC.

The gene calls are TRBV6-5 and TRBJ1-2; no reliable D call. CDR1 and CDR2 from the germline V gene are MNHEY and SVGAGI. CDR3 length: 14 residues. V lost 5 bases and J 4 bases, leaving 14 bases between the germline ends. CDR3 sequence (DNA): TGTGCCAGCAGTACCATTGGACGGTCCTATGGCTACACCTTC. This sequence encodes CASSTIGRSYGYTF.

The V call is TRBV16, the J call TRBJ1-4, with a possible D match to TRBD1 (5 bases). The V gene's germline CDR1 is KGHSY and CDR2 FQNENV. Trimming pared 4 bases from V and 4 bases from J, leaving 10 bases between. This CDR3 comprises 14 residues. CDR3 residues: CASSPRDDNEKLFF. DNA for the CDR3: TGTGCCAGCAGCCCCCGGGACGATAATGAAAAACTGTTTTTT.

This rearrangement joins TRBV7-6 to TRBJ1-2; 7 nucleotides agree with TRBD1. CDR3 size: 15 residues. V lost 5 bases to trimming and J lost 5 bases; unmatched junction nucleotides: 11. Germline loops: CDR1 SGHVS, CDR2 FNYEAQ. CDR3 in DNA: TGTGCCAGCAGCCAAGGGGGCGTGCGTGGTTATGGCTACACCTTC. Protein sequence: CASSQGGVRGYGYTF.

The V gene is TRBV7-9, the J gene TRBJ1-5, with unresolved D. Germline V CDR1 and CDR2: SEHNR, FQNEAQ (reference sequence). The V and J ends lost 0 bases and 7 bases respectively, with 10 bases between them. This CDR3 region has 14 residues. The CDR3 loop reads CASSLAGGLQPQHF. The CDR3 DNA reads as TGTGCCAGCAGCTTAGCGGGAGGGCTGCAGCCCCAGCATTTT.

In its sample, this clone ranks as medium-sized. This chain joins TRBV19 and TRBJ2-7; tentative D call: TRBD2 (5 bases). In germline, CDR1 is LNHDA, CDR2 SQIVND (reference sequence). V lost 10 bases and J lost 4, with 23 bases in between. The CDR3 contains 15 residues. For the CDR3, the DNA is TGTGCCACCAAACTAGGGAGTGAAAATGGATACGAGCAGTACTTC. Its protein product is CATKLGSENGYEQYF.

Comments on this clone: One end of the junction does not line up with germline, which may come from a read error. The chain combines TRBV4-1 with TRBJ1-2, with D tentatively TRBD1 (5 bases). The CDR3 extends over 17 amino acids. Germline V gene sequence: CDR1 MGHRA, CDR2 YSYEKL. The CDR3 loop is CAGSQTDITGTVSGYTF. CDR3 bases: TGCGCCGGCAGCCAGACGGATATTACCGGGACCGTGTCTGGCTACACCTTC.

The chain's CDR3 is CASSMFGGEKLFF. CDR3 nucleotides: TGTGCCAGTAGTATGTTTGGGGGTGAAAAACTGTTTTTT. The V gene is TRBV19, the J gene TRBJ1-4; the D gene is possibly TRBD1 (5 bases). Trimming pared 3 bases from V and 7 bases from J, leaving 9 bases between. Germline CDR1 reads LNHDA; CDR2 reads SQIVND (reference sequence). CDR3 length: 13 amino acids.

The chain joins TRBV11-2 to TRBJ2-1; TRBD1 matches at 9 bases. Germline values: CDR1 SGHAT, CDR2 FQNNGV. There are 15 residues in the CDR3. J lost 7 bases, V lost 5 bases, and 9 bases had no gene match. CDR3 amino acids: CASSPTGGAGNEQFF. Here the CDR3 DNA reads TGTGCCAGCAGCCCTACAGGGGGCGCTGGGAATGAGCAGTTCTTC.